The sequence of this TCR beta chain was determined in a study of blood T cell repertoires in COVID-19. In the study overall: The United States, Italy and Spain provided the acute and convalescent COVID-19 samples. The analysed material was cDNA or gDNA that came from T cells, B-cell-depleted T cells, or PBMCs.

Measured with immunoSEQ multiplex PCR; TCRdb has only the in-frame clones, and not every one. The repertoire holds about 230,000 clones, with approximately 81% as singletons. This clone has at least ten counts. From germline, CDR1 is MGHRA and CDR2 YSYEKL. The CDR3 consists of 17 residues. Trimming cost V 1 base and J 3 bases; bases outside gene matches: 10. Source material: peripheral blood. This chain uses TRBV4-1 with TRBJ2-3; 7 nucleotides agree with TRBD2. The clonotype originates from an elderly woman with acute or convalescent COVID-19. The DNA of the CDR3 is TGCGCCAGCAGCCAAGGAAGCTGGCGGGAGTGGACAGATACGCAGTATTTT. This translates into CASSQGSWREWTDTQYF.